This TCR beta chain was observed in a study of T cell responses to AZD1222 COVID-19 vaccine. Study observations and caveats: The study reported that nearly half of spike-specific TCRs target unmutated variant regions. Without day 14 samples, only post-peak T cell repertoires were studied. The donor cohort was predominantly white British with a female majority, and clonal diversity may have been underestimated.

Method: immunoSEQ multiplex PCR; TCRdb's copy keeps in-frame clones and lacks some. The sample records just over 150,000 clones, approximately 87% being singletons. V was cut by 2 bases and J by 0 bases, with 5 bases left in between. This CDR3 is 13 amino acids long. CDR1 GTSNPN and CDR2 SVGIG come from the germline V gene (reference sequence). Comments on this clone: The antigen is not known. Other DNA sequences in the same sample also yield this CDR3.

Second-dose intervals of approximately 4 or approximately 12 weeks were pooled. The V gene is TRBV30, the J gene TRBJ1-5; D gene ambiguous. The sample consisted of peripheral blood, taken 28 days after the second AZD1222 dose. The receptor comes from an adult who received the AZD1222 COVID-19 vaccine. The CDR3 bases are TGTGCCTGGAGTCACGATAGCAATCAGCCCCAGCATTTT. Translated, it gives CAWSHDSNQPQHF. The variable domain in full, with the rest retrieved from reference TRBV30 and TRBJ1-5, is SQTIHQWPATLVQPVGSPLSLECTVEGTSNPNLYWYRQAAGRGLQLLFYSVGIGQISSEVPQNLSASRPQDRQFILSSKKLLLSDSGFYLCAWSHDSNQPQHFGDGTRLSIL.